The entry below gives a single TCR beta chain sequence along with its context. V dropped 5 bases and J dropped 2; count of bases not matched to a gene: 11. The germline gives CDR1 MDHEN, CDR2 SYDVKM. This CDR3 contains 17 residues. The data were produced by immunoSEQ multiplex PCR, yet TCRdb's version contains in-frame clones alone and is incomplete. The sample yields about 240,000 clones, about 89% seen once. The data stem from a study of blood T cell repertoires in COVID-19. This clonotype was sampled from a woman aged 25 to 39 who had recovered from COVID-19. The rearrangement links TRBV28 to TRBJ1-5, with 8 bases aligning to TRBD1. The source material was PBMCs or T cells enriched from blood (not recorded which). In DNA, the CDR3 is TGTGCCAGCAGTCCGAGAGACAGGGGAATACGCAATCAGCCCCAGCATTTT. Translating gives CASSPRDRGIRNQPQHF.